This T cell receptor (beta chain) was observed in a study of identical twins. Each CDR3 protein gets one entry after TCRdb re-called the 5' RACE reads with MiXCR. The table has about 530,000 distinct CDR3 sequences, about 15% seen once; the top ten hold about 0.47%. General study points: Conclusions leaned on cross-sectional statistical analysis and did not track the same donors over time. Out-of-frame alpha sequences common to twins were enriched for low generation probability.

On this clonotype: Antigen unknown.

The CDR3 extends over 12 amino acids. Trimming left V 7 bases short and J 7 bases short, with 13 bases between. This sample was shared with a second study, whose subject was yellow fever vaccine responses in identical twins.

This chain links TRBV12-3 or TRBV12-4 with TRBJ2-5; D remains unclear. The sequencing input was CD4+ T cells sorted from blood. The clonotype was recovered from a woman aged 18-30 years in good health. CDR3 nucleotides: TGTGCCAGCACCTTGGGCCGTGGGACCCAGTACTTC. Translated, it gives CASTLGRGTQYF.